This TCR beta chain was retrieved from a study of cytomegalovirus exposure and HLA in healthy donors. Study context: From HLA-typed donors, an early data release held roughly 89 million unique TCRs. Findings of the study overall: Within a later analysis, the majority of CMV-associated TCR beta chains appeared HLA-restricted. Later genetic work tied a missense DCLRE1C variant to beta-chain V and J trimming.

Primers included in the PCR were 60 Vbeta and 13 Jbeta primers. Clones were sequenced by immunoSEQ multiplex PCR, and TCRdb holds only the in-frame ones, with some missing. The sample lists approximately 120,000 clones; about three quarters were seen once. From germline, CDR1 is MNHNS and CDR2 SASEGT. Trimming pared 3 bases from V and 4 bases from J, leaving 16 bases between. The CDR3 consists of 16 residues. Points on this clone: Its antigen is not known.

Each donor was nominally healthy when sampled (though unrecorded immune exposures were likely). Sequenced: PBMCs. This clonotype originated in a woman between 55 and 75 years old in good health and CMV-seropositive. The chain uses TRBV6-1 and TRBJ2-1; weak D call: TRBD1 (6 bases). Written as DNA, the CDR3 is TGTGCCAGCAGTGAGATCATCGGGACACTTTACAATGAGCAGTTCTTC. It translates to CASSEIIGTLYNEQFF.